The clone carrying this T cell receptor (beta chain) was detected a few times. The entry originates in a study of control samples from healthy donors and cancer patients. Sequencing was performed with immunoSEQ multiplex PCR; in TCRdb, only in-frame clones are kept and a portion is missing. The data show about 50,000 clones, about 93% seen once. The CDR3 runs to 15 residues. The germline V gene encodes CDR1 SGHNT and CDR2 YYREEE (reference sequence). J gave up 8 bases and V 3 bases, and 6 bases lay outside the gene matches. V usage is TRBV5-4 and J usage is TRBJ1-5; 12 bases fit TRBD1. The sample was PBMCs. The sequence was collected from a woman between 50 and 59 years old with head and neck cancer. CDR3 loop: CASSSGTGGREPQHF. The CDR3 nucleotides are TGTGCCAGCAGCTCCGGGACAGGGGGCAGGGAGCCCCAGCATTTT.